This T cell receptor (beta chain) was identified in a study of cytomegalovirus exposure and HLA in healthy donors. The PCR employed 60 Vbeta primers together with 13 Jbeta primers. Libraries were prepared by immunoSEQ multiplex PCR; TCRdb keeps only in-frame clonotypes and omits some of them. The sample yields approximately 180,000 clones, 10% to 15% seen once. This clone turned up a few times. Its antigen remains unknown. The CDR3 consists of 12 residues. Trimming shortened V by 5 bases and J by 7 bases, and 12 bases separated the two germline ends. From germline, CDR1 is SGHKS and CDR2 YYEKEE (reference sequence). Overall study findings and caveats: The study reported that TCR beta sequences accurately predicted HLA-A and HLA-B alleles in most subjects.

Material: PBMCs. V gene TRBV5-5 combines with J gene TRBJ1-1; D gene uncertain. The source of this sequence is a man over 45 in good health and CMV-seropositive. The DNA of the CDR3 is TGTGCCAGCAGTTCCGCCACATTTGAAGCTTTCTTT. This codes for CASSSATFEAFF.